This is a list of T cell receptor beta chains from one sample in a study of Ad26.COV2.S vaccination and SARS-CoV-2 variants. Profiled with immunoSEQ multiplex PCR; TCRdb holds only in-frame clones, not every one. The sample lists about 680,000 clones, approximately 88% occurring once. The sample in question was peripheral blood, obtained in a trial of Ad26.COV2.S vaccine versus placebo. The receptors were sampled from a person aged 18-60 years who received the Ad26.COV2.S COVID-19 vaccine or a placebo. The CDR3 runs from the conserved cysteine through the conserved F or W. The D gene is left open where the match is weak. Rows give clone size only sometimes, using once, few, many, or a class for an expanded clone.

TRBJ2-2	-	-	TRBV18	CASSGAGKNTGELFF	TGTGCCAGCTCAGGGGCCGGGAAGAACACCGGGGAGCTGTTTTTT
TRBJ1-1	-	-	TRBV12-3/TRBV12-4	CASSLTYTEAFF	TGTGCCAGCAGTTTGACGTACACTGAAGCTTTCTTT
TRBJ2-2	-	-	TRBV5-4	CASSLGTTHTGELFF	TGTGCCAGCAGCTTGGGGACAACGCACACCGGGGAGCTGTTTTTT
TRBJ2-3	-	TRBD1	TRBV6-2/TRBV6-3	CASSSGQGGYTQYF	TGTGCCAGCAGCTCCGGACAGGGCGGATATACGCAGTATTTT
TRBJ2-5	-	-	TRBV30	CAWSPTSVETQYF	TGTGCCTGGAGTCCCACTAGTGTCGAGACCCAGTACTTC
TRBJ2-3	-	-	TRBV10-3	CAISERSTDTQYF	TGTGCCATCAGTGAGCGGAGTACAGATACGCAGTATTTT
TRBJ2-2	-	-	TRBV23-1	CASSHPQGDVKGELFF	TGCGCCAGCAGTCATCCACAGGGCGACGTTAAAGGGGAGCTGTTTTTT
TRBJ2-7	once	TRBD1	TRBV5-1	CASSWGQGPSYEQYF	TGCGCCAGCAGCTGGGGACAGGGCCCCTCCTACGAGCAGTACTTC
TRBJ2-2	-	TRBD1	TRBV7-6	CASSLASGGRVNTGELFF	TGTGCCAGCAGCTTAGCGTCAGGGGGACGGGTGAACACCGGGGAGCTGTTTTTT
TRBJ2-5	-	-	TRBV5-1	CASSLGGFETQYF	TGCGCCAGCAGCTTGGGTGGCTTCGAGACCCAGTACTTC
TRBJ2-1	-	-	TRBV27	CASSQGHYSYNEQFF	TGTGCCAGCAGCCAGGGGCACTACTCCTACAATGAGCAGTTCTTC
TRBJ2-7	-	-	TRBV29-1	CSVATGSYEQYF	TGCAGCGTTGCAACCGGGTCCTACGAGCAGTACTTC
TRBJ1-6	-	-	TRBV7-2	CASSQGRGPLHF	TGTGCCAGCAGCCAGGGACGCGGACCCCTCCACTTT
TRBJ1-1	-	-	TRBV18	CASSPNDVGRAFF	TGTGCCAGCTCTCCAAACGACGTGGGGAGAGCTTTCTTT
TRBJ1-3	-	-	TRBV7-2	CASSAQTGIHGNTIYF	TGTGCCAGCAGCGCCCAAACGGGGATACATGGAAACACCATATATTTT
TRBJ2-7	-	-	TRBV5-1	CASSYPTGGEQYF	TGCGCCAGCAGCTACCCGACAGGAGGCGAGCAGTACTTC
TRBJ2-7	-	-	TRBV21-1	CASSLRTAYEQYF	TGTGCCAGCAGCCTACGGACAGCCTACGAGCAGTACTTC